What follows describes a single T cell receptor (beta chain). Its antigen is not identified. This sample is part of a study of Ad26.COV2.S vaccination and SARS-CoV-2 variants. Study-wide results and caveats: Once vaccination had occurred, spike-specific CD8+ and CD4+ T cell responses reportedly showed substantial breadth.

Germline V CDR1 and CDR2: ENHRY, SYGVKD. This CDR3 is 13 amino acids long. V was clipped by 2 bases and J by 3 bases, with 7 bases between them. Clones were sequenced by immunoSEQ multiplex PCR, and TCRdb holds only the in-frame ones, with some missing. The profile shows 100,000 or so clones, roughly 80% of them singletons. The TCR sequence derives from a human donor who had recovered from COVID-19. Here the sequenced sample was peripheral blood, taken after recovery from COVID-19. The J gene is TRBJ1-1, the V gene TRBV10-3; no definite D call. CDR3 sequence: CAISEGRDTEAFF. DNA for the CDR3: TGTGCCATCAGTGAGGGTAGGGACACTGAAGCTTTCTTT.